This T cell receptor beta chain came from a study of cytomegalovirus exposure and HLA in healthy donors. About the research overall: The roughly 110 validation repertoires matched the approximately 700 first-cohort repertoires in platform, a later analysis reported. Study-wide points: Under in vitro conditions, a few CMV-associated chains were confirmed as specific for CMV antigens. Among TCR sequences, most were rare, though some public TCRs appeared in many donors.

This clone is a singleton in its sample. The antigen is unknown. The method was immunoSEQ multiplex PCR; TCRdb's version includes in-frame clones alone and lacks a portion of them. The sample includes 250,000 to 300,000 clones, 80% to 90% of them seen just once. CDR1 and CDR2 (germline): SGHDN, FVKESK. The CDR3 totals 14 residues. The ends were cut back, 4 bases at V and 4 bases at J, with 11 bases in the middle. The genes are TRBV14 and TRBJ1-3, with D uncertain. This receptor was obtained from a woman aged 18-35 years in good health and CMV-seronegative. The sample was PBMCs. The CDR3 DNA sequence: TGTGCCAGCAGCCGGAGGGCATCCGGAAACACCATATATTTT. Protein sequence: CASSRRASGNTIYF.